The 17 T cell receptor beta chains below come from one sample, sequenced in a study of blood T cell repertoires in COVID-19. TCRdb's copy holds only in-frame clones and misses some; the assay was immunoSEQ multiplex PCR. This table holds about 120,000 clones, about 85% found once. The sequenced sample was peripheral blood. The source of these receptors is a man older than 75 with acute or convalescent COVID-19.

This clone showed up just a few times. The rearrangement links TRBV7-2 to TRBJ2-5; D ambiguous. Germline values: CDR1 SGHTA, CDR2 FQGNSA. The CDR3 covers 13 residues. V was trimmed by 7 bases and J by 3 bases, leaving 12 bases between them. The CDR3 sequence: CASKTFNEETQYF. The CDR3 DNA is TGTGCCAGCAAGACTTTCAATGAAGAGACCCAGTACTTC. The whole variable domain, filled in from reference TRBV7-2 and TRBJ2-5, reads GAGVSQSPSNKVTEKGKDVELRCDPISGHTALYWYRQSLGQGLEFLIYFQGNSAPDKSGLPSDRFSAERTGGSVSTLTIQRTQQEDSAVYLCASKTFNEETQYFGPGTRLLVL.

The chain carries TRBV2 and TRBJ1-1, with a weak D call TRBD1 (5 bases). The germline V and J ends were trimmed by 4 bases and 1 base, with 7 bases remaining between them. There are 13 residues in the CDR3. CDR1 SNHLY and CDR2 FYNNEI come from the germline V gene. CDR3 sequence: CASSAQENTEAFF. As DNA, the CDR3 is TGTGCCAGCAGTGCACAGGAGAACACTGAAGCTTTCTTT. Together with reference TRBV2 and TRBJ1-1, the CDR3 gives the full variable domain: EPEVTQTPSHQVTQMGQEVILRCVPISNHLYFYWYRQILGQKVEFLVSFYNNEISEKSEIFDDQFSVERPDGSNFTLKIRSTKLEDSAMYFCASSAQENTEAFFGQGTRLTVV.

This clone was recorded a few times. This sequence joins TRBV3-1 (or the pseudogene TRBV3-2) and TRBJ2-3; 8 nucleotides line up with TRBD2. The CDR3 covers 14 residues. V trimming: 1 base; J trimming: 6 bases; junction bases outside the gene matches: 3. The V gene's germline CDR1 is LGHDT and CDR2 YNNKEL (reference sequence). The CDR3 here is CASSQGSGADTQYF. The CDR3 nucleotides read TGTGCCAGCAGCCAAGGTAGCGGGGCGGATACGCAGTATTTT.

This chain uses TRBV24-1 with TRBJ2-5, with TRBD1 identical over 8 bases. This CDR3 contains 14 residues. V lost 9 bases and J lost 9; bases outside the gene matches: 14. The germline gives CDR1 KGHDR, CDR2 SFDVKD. This CDR3 reads CATWGQAALVAQYF. CDR3 DNA: TGTGCCACCTGGGGACAGGCGGCTCTGGTGGCCCAGTACTTC.

Written as DNA, the CDR3 is TGTGCCAGCACTTCAGGGGGCTGGGAGACCCAGTACTTC. Translated, it gives CASTSGGWETQYF. This chain connects TRBV25-1 to TRBJ2-5; the match to TRBD1 covers 8 bases. The CDR3 is 13 amino acids. The germline V gene has CDR1 MGHDK and CDR2 SYGVNS. The V segment lost 7 bases and the J segment 5 bases; nucleotides outside the gene matches: 6. The full variable domain, in which reference TRBV25-1 and TRBJ2-5 provide the parts outside the CDR3, is EADIYQTPRYLVIGTGKKITLECSQTMGHDKMYWYQQDPGMELHLIHYSYGVNSTEKGDLSSESTVSRIRTEHFPLTLESARPSHTSQYLCASTSGGWETQYFGPGTRLLVL.

This clone was seen only a few times. The chain uses TRBV5-1 and TRBJ1-1; weak D call: TRBD1 (5 bases). This CDR3 spans 14 amino acids. In germline, CDR1 is SGHRS, CDR2 YFSETQ. The germline V and J ends were trimmed by 0 bases and 5 bases, with 11 bases remaining between them. The CDR3 DNA reads as TGCGCCAGCAGCTTGGTAGCAGGGTCGACTGAAGCTTTCTTT. This sequence encodes CASSLVAGSTEAFF.

The rearrangement uses TRBV19 and TRBJ1-1; TRBD1 might be the D (6 bases). V dropped 7 bases and J dropped 6 bases, with 18 bases sitting between them. Germline lookup yields CDR1 LNHDA and CDR2 SQIVND (reference sequence). The CDR3 is 14 residues long. This CDR3 is CASTQRGGGAEAFF. The CDR3 DNA sequence: TGTGCCAGTACCCAGAGGGGGGGAGGGGCTGAAGCTTTCTTT. The variable domain in full, with the rest retrieved from reference TRBV19 and TRBJ1-1, is DGGITQSPKYLFRKEGQNVTLSCEQNLNHDAMYWYRQDPGQGLRLIYYSQIVNDFQKGDIAEGYSVSREKKESFPLTVTSAQKNPTAFYLCASTQRGGGAEAFFGQGTRLTVV.

The chain combines TRBV27 with TRBJ2-5; the match to TRBD1 covers 9 bases. Trimming at V came to 6 bases and at J to 1 base, leaving 6 bases not matched to a gene. Germline V lookup: CDR1 MNHEY, CDR2 SMNVEV (reference sequence). CDR3 length: 15 residues. CDR3 loop: CASSAGTGLQETQYF. CDR3 bases: TGTGCCAGCAGCGCCGGGACAGGGCTCCAAGAGACCCAGTACTTC.

The chain is built from TRBV6-1 and TRBJ1-2; 8 nucleotides agree with TRBD1. The germline CDR1 and CDR2 sequences are MNHNS and SASEGT. This CDR3 is 15 amino acids long. V lost 0 bases and J lost 4; bases outside the gene matches: 4. CDR3 coding DNA: TGTGCCAGCAGTGAAGCAACAGGGGGGCCCTATGGCTACACCTTC. It specifies CASSEATGGPYGYTF.

This clone has only one observation. This chain links TRBV6-5 with TRBJ2-1, with 7 bases aligning to TRBD2. The trim removed 5 bases at V and 6 bases at J, leaving 4 bases unmatched. Per the germline V gene, CDR1 is MNHEY and CDR2 is SVGAGI. The length of the CDR3 is 13 residues. The CDR3 here is CASSPLAVNEQFF. In nucleotides, the CDR3 is TGTGCCAGCAGTCCCCTAGCGGTCAATGAGCAGTTCTTC.

This clone was seen just once. The V gene is TRBV3-1 (or the pseudogene TRBV3-2), the J gene TRBJ2-5; 8 positions agree with TRBD2. V lost 4 bases to trimming and J lost 3 bases; unmatched junction nucleotides: 4. Looked up from germline, CDR1 is LGHDT and CDR2 is YNNKEL (reference sequence). The CDR3 has 14 residues. The CDR3 sequence is CASSPRGGKETQYF. The CDR3 region has the DNA TGTGCCAGCAGCCCCCGGGGGGGGAAAGAGACCCAGTACTTC.

The V gene is TRBV6-2 or TRBV6-3, the J gene TRBJ2-3, with 10 bases aligning to TRBD1. This CDR3 region has 15 residues. Looked up from germline, CDR1 is MNHEY and CDR2 is SVGEGT. Unmatched junction bases numbered 3, after V lost 5 bases and J lost 1 base. The CDR3: CASSLGQGRTDTQYF. CDR3 sequence (DNA): TGTGCCAGCAGTCTGGGACAGGGGCGCACAGATACGCAGTATTTT.

This chain links TRBV28 with TRBJ2-4; tentative D call: TRBD2 (5 bases). The CDR3 runs to 15 residues. Germline CDR1 MDHEN, CDR2 SYDVKM. Trimming took 5 bases from V and 3 from J, leaving 14 bases between them. The CDR3: CASSRVTSNKNIQYF. CDR3 bases: TGTGCCAGCAGTCGAGTAACTAGTAACAAAAACATTCAGTACTTC.

CDR3: CSAEDRGLPGNTIYF. The CDR3 region has the DNA TGCAGCGCCGAGGACAGGGGCCTACCTGGAAACACCATATATTTT. The chain carries TRBV29-1 and TRBJ1-3; 9 bases agree with TRBD1. Germline values: CDR1 SQVTM, CDR2 ANQGSEA. The CDR3 runs to 15 residues. V lost 7 bases to trimming and J lost 2 bases; unmatched junction nucleotides: 9. Full variable domain (missing parts from reference TRBV29-1 and TRBJ1-3): SAVISQKPSRDICQRGTSLTIQCQVDSQVTMMFWYRQQPGQSLTLIATANQGSEATYESGFVIDKFPISRPNLTFSTLTVSNMSPEDSSIYLCSAEDRGLPGNTIYFGEGSWLTVV.

CDR3 sequence: CASSRQGAGQPQHF. The CDR3 nucleotides are TGTGCCAGTAGTAGACAGGGGGCCGGTCAGCCCCAGCATTTT. V gene TRBV19 combines with J gene TRBJ1-5, with 10 bases fitting TRBD1. With 4 bases clipped from V and 6 bases from J, the junction kept 3 bases outside the gene matches. CDR1 LNHDA and CDR2 SQIVND come from the germline V gene (reference sequence). CDR3 length equals 14 residues.

This clone was seen just once. V usage is TRBV5-8 and J usage is TRBJ1-6; D not certain. Trimming took off 4 bases at V and 4 bases at J, with 18 bases between the two ends. Germline lookup yields CDR1 SGHTS and CDR2 YDEGEE. This CDR3 contains 17 residues. Here the CDR3 reads CASSDMSPSKYNSPLHF. CDR3 sequence (DNA): TGTGCCAGCAGCGATATGAGCCCAAGCAAGTATAATTCACCCCTCCACTTT.

This chain uses TRBV3-1 (or the pseudogene TRBV3-2) with TRBJ1-5, with 8 positions matching TRBD1. The V and J ends lost 1 base and 5 bases, in that order; junction bases with no gene match: 4. Germline CDR1 is LGHDT and CDR2 is YNNKEL (reference sequence). CDR3 length: 15 residues. The CDR3 DNA reads as TGTGCCAGCAGCCAAGGGACAGGGCCGCATCAGCCCCAGCATTTT. It is translated as CASSQGTGPHQPQHF.